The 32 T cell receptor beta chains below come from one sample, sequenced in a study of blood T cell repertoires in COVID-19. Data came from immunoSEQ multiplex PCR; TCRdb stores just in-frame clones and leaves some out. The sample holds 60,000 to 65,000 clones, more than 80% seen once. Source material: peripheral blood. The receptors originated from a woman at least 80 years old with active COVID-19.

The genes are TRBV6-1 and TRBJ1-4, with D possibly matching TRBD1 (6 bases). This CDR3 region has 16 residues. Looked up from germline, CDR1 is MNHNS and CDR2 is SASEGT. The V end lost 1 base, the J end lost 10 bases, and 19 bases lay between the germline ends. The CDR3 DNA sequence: TGTGCCAGCAGTGAAGTTAGCATACAGGGTCGAGGAAAACTGTTTTTT. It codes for CASSEVSIQGRGKLFF.

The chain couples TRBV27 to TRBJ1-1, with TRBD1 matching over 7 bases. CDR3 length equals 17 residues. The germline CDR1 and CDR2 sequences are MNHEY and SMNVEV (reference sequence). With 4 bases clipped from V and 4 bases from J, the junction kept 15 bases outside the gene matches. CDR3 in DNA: TGTGCCAGCAGTTCATTACGGGCGACAGGGAGGAGCACTGAAGCTTTCTTT. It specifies CASSSLRATGRSTEAFF.

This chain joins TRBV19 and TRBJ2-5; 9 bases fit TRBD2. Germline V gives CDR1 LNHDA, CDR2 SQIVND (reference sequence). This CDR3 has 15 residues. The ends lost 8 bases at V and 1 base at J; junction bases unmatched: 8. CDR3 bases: TGTGCCAGTGGCTCAGCGGGGGGTTCCCAAGAGACCCAGTACTTC. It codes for CASGSAGGSQETQYF.

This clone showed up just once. The CDR3 spells CASSLGSEGDGYGYTF. Here the CDR3 DNA reads TGTGCCAGCAGCTTGGGTTCGGAGGGTGACGGCTATGGCTACACCTTC. V and J are TRBV5-4 and TRBJ1-2; D not certain. Per the germline V gene, CDR1 is SGHNT and CDR2 is YYREEE (reference sequence). The CDR3 runs 16 residues. Deletions cut 0 bases from V and 4 bases from J, with 16 bases between.

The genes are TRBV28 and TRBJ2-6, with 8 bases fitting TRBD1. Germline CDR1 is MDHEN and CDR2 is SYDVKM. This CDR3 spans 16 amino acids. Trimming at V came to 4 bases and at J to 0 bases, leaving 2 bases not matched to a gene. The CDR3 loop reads CASSSGQVSGANVLTF. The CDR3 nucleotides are TGTGCCAGCAGTTCGGGACAGGTCTCTGGGGCCAACGTCCTGACTTTC. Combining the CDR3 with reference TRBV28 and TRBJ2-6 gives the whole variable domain DVKVTQSSRYLVKRTGEKVFLECVQDMDHENMFWYRQDPGLGLRLIYFSYDVKMKEKGDIPEGYSVSREKKERFSLILESASTNQTSMYLCASSSGQVSGANVLTFGAGSRLTVL.

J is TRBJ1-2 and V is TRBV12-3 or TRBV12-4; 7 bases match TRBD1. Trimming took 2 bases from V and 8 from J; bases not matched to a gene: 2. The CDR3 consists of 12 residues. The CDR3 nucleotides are TGTGCCAGCAGTTTAACAGGGGAAGGCTACACCTTC. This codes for CASSLTGEGYTF.

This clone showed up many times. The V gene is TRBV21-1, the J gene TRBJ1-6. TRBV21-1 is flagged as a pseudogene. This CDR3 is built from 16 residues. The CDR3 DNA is TGTGCCAGCAGCACAAAGAGGTCGGGGGAGGGGACACCCCTCCACTTT. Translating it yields CASSTKRSGEGTPLHF.

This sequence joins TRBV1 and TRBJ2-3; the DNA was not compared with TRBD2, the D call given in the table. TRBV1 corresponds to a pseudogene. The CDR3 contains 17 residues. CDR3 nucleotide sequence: TGCACCAGCAGCCCTCGGACTAGCCGGAGTTTCACAGATACGCAGTATTTT. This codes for CTSSPRTSRSFTDTQYF.

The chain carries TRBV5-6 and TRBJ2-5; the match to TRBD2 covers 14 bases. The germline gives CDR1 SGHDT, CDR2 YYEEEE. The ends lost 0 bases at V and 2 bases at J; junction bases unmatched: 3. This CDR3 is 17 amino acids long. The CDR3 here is CASSLGRLAGGQETQYF. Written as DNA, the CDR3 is TGTGCCAGCAGCTTGGGGCGACTAGCGGGAGGGCAAGAGACCCAGTACTTC.

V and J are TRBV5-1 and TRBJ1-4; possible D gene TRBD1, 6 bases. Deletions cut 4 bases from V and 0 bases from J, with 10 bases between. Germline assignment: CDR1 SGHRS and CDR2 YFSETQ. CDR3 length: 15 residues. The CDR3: CASSPDSATNEKLFF. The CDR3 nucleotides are TGCGCCAGCAGCCCGGACAGTGCAACTAATGAAAAACTGTTTTTT.

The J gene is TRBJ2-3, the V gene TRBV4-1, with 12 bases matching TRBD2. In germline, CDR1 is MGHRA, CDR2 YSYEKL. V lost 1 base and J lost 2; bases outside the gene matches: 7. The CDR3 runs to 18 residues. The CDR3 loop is CASSQVLAGGPVTDTQYF. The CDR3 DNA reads TGCGCCAGCAGCCAAGTCCTAGCGGGGGGGCCTGTCACAGATACGCAGTATTTT.

As DNA, the CDR3 is TGTGCCAGCAGGTCAGGGGGGAATGAGCAGTTCTTC. Amino acid sequence: CASRSGGNEQFF. This chain connects TRBV28 to TRBJ2-1; perhaps TRBD1 as D (7 bases). Germline values: CDR1 MDHEN, CDR2 SYDVKM. V lost 6 bases and J lost 7, with 10 bases in between. The CDR3 sequence is 12 residues long.

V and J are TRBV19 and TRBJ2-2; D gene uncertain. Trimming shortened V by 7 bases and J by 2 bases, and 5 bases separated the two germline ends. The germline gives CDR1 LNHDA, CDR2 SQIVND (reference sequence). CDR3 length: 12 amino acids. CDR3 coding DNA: TGTGCCAGTAAATCAAACACCGGGGAGCTGTTTTTT. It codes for CASKSNTGELFF.

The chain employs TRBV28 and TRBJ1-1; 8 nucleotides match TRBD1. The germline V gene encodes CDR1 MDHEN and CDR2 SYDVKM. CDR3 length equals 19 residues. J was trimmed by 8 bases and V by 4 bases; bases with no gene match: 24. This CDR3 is CASSSYRFRGRPLQGEAFF. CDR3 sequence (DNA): TGTGCCAGCAGTTCCTATCGATTCAGGGGGCGACCTTTACAGGGAGAAGCTTTCTTT.

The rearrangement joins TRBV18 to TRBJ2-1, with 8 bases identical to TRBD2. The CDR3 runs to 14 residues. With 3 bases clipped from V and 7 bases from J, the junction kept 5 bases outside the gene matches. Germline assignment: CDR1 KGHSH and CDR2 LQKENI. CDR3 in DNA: TGTGCCAGCTCACCCCTAGCGGGCCCTAATGAGCAGTTCTTC. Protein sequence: CASSPLAGPNEQFF.

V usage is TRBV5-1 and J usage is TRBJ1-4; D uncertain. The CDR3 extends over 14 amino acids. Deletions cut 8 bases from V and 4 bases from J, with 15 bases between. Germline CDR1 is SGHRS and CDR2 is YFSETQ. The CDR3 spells CASQDGYDNEKLFF. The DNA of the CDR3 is TGCGCCAGTCAGGATGGGTACGATAATGAAAAACTGTTTTTT.

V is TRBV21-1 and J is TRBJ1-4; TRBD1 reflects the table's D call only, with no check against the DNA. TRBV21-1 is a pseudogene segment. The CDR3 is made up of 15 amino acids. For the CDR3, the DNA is TGTGCCAGCAGCAAAGTCCCAGCAACTAATGAAAAACTGTTTTTT. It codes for CASSKVPATNEKLFF.

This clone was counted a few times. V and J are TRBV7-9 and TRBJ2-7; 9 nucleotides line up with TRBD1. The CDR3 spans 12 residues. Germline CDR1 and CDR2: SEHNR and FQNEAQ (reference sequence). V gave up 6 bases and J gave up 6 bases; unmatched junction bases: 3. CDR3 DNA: TGTGCCAGCAGGGGGACAGGGAGCGAGCAGTACTTC. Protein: CASRGTGSEQYF.

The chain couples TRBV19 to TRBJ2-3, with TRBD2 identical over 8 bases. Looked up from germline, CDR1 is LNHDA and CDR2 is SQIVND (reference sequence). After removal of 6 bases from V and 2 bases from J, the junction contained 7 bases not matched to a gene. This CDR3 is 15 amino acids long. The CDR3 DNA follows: TGTGCCAGTAGGATTACTAGCGGAACCACAGATACGCAGTATTTT. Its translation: CASRITSGTTDTQYF. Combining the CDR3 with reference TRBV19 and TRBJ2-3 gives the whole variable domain DGGITQSPKYLFRKEGQNVTLSCEQNLNHDAMYWYRQDPGQGLRLIYYSQIVNDFQKGDIAEGYSVSREKKESFPLTVTSAQKNPTAFYLCASRITSGTTDTQYFGPGTRLTVL.

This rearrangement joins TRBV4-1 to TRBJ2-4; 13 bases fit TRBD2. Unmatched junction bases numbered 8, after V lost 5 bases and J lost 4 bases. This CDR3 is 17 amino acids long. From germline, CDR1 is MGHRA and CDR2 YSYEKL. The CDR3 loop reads CASSTPTSGRRKNIQYF. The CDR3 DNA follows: TGCGCCAGCAGCACCCCGACTAGCGGGAGGCGAAAAAACATTCAGTACTTC.

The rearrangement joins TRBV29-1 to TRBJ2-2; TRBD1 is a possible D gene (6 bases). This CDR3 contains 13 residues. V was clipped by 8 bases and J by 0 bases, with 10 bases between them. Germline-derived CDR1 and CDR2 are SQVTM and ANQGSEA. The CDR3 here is CSLRTANTGELFF. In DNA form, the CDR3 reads TGCAGCCTCCGGACAGCGAACACCGGGGAGCTGTTTTTT.

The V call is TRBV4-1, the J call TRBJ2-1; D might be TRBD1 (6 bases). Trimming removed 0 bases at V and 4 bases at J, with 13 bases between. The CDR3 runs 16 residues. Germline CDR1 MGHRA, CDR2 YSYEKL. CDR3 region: CASSQDPGARYNEQFF. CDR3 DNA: TGCGCCAGCAGCCAAGATCCAGGGGCTCGGTACAATGAGCAGTTCTTC.

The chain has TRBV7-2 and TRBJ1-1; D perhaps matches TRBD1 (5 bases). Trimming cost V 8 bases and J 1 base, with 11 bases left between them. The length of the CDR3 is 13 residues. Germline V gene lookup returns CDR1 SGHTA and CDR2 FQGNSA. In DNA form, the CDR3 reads TGTGCCAGCGGTCGACAGAGGAACACTGAAGCTTTCTTT. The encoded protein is CASGRQRNTEAFF.

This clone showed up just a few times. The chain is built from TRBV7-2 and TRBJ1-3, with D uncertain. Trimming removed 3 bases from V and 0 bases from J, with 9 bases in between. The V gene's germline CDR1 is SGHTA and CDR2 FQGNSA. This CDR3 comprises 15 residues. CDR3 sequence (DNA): TGTGCCAGCAGCTTGGAGAGGCACTCTGGAAACACCATATATTTT. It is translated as CASSLERHSGNTIYF.

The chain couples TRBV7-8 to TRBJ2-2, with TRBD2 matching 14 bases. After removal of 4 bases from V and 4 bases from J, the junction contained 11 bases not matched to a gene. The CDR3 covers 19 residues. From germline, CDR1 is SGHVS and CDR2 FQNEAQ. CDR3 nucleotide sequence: TGTGCCAGCAGCTCTTCCGGGACTAGCGGGAGCCGGGTCACCGGGGAGCTGTTTTTT. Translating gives CASSSSGTSGSRVTGELFF.

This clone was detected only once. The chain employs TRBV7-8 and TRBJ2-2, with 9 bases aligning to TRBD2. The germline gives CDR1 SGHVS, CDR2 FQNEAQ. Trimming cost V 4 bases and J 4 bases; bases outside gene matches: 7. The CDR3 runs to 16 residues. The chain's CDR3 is CASSSGGLASTGELFF. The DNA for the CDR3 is TGTGCCAGCAGCTCGGGGGGACTAGCTTCCACCGGGGAGCTGTTTTTT.

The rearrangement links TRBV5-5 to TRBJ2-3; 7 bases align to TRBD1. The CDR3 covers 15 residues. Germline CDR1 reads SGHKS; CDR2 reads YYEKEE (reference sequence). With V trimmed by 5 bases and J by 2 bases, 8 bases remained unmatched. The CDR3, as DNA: TGTGCCAGCAGATCGCACAGGGGTGACACAGATACGCAGTATTTT. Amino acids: CASRSHRGDTDTQYF.

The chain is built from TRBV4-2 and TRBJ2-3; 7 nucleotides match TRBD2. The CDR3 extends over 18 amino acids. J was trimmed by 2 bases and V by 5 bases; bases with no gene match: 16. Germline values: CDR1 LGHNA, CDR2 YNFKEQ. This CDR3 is CASSGPAGVMSNTDTQYF. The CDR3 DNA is TGTGCCAGCAGCGGCCCGGCGGGAGTCATGAGTAACACAGATACGCAGTATTTT.

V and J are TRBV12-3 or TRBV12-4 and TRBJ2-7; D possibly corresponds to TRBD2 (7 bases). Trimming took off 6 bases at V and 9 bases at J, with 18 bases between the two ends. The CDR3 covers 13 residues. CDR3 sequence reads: CASSLTSRGGQYF. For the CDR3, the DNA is TGTGCCAGCAGCCTGACTAGCAGGGGAGGGCAGTACTTC.

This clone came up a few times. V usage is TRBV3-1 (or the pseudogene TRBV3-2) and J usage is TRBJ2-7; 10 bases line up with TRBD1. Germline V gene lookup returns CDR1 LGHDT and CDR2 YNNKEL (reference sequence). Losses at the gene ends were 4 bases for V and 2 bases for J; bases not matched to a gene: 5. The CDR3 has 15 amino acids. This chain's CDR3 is CASSLPGQGTYEQYF. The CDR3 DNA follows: TGTGCCAGCAGCCTTCCGGGACAGGGGACCTACGAGCAGTACTTC.

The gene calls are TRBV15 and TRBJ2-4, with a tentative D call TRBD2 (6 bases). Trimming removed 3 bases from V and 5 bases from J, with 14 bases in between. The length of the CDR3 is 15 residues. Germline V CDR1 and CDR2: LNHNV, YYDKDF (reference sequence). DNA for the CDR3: TGTGCCACCAGCAGCCCTCAGGGAGGTCAAAACATTCAGTACTTC. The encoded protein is CATSSPQGGQNIQYF.

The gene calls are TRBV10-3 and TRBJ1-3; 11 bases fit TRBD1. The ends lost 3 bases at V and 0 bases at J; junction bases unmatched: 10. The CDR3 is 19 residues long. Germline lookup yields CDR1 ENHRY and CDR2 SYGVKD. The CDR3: CAISDGGRTGGLSGNTIYF. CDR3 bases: TGTGCCATCAGTGATGGAGGGAGGACAGGGGGCCTCTCTGGAAACACCATATATTTT.